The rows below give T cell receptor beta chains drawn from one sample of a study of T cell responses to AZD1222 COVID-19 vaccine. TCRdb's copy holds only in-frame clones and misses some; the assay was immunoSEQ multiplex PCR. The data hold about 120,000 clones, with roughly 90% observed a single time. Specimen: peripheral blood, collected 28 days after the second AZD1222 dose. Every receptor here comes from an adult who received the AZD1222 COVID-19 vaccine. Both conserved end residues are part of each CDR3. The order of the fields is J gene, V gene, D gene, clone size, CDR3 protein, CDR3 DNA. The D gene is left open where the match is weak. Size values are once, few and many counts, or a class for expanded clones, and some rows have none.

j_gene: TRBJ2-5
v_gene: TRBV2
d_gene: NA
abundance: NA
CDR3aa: CASIAETQYF
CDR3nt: TGTGCCAGCATCGCAGAGACCCAGTACTTC

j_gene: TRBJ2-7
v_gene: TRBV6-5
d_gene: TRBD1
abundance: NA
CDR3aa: CASSFQTGGAYEQYF
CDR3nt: TGTGCCAGCAGTTTCCAAACAGGGGGCGCCTACGAGCAGTACTTC

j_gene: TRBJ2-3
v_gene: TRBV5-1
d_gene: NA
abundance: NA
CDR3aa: CASKDPTSTDTQYF
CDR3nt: TGCGCCAGCAAGGACCCAACTAGCACAGATACGCAGTATTTT

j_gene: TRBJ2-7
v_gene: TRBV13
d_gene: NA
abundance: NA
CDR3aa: CASSLGRYNSYEQYF
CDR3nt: TGTGCCAGCAGCTTAGGCAGATATAACTCCTACGAGCAGTACTTC

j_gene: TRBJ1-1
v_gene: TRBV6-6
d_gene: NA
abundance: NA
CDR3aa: CASSYSEYTEAFF
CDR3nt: TGTGCCAGCAGTTACTCGGAGTACACTGAAGCTTTCTTT

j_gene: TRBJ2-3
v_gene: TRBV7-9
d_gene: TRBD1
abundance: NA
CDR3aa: CASSSGTGAGDTQYF
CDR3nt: TGTGCCAGCAGCTCCGGGACAGGGGCGGGAGATACGCAGTATTTT

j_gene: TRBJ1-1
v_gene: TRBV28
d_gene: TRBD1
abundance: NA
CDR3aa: CASSPTGGAKGTEAFF
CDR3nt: TGTGCCAGCAGCCCAACAGGGGGCGCAAAGGGAACTGAAGCTTTCTTT

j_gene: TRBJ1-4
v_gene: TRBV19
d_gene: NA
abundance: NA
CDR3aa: CASTTLEGRTNEKLFF
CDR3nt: TGTGCCAGTACTACCCTGGAGGGTAGAACTAATGAAAAACTGTTTTTT

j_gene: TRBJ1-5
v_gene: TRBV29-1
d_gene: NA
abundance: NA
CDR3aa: CSALPVNQPQHF
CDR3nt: TGCAGCGCCCTCCCAGTCAATCAGCCCCAGCATTTT

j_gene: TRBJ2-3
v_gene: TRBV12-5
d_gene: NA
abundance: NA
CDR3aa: CASGPQMADTQYF
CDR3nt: TGTGCTAGTGGTCCCCAGATGGCAGATACGCAGTATTTT

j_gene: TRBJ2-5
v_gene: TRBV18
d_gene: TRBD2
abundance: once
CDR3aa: CASSPLTGGTSGRLLQETQYF
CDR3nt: TGTGCCAGCTCACCACTTACAGGGGGGACTAGCGGGAGACTGCTCCAAGAGACCCAGTACTTC

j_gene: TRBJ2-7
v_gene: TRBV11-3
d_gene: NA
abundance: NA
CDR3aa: CASSLVGDYEQYF
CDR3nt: TGTGCCAGCAGCTTAGTCGGGGACTACGAGCAGTACTTC

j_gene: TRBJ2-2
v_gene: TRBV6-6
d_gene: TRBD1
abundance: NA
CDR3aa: CASIPGQGNTGELFF
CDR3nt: TGTGCCAGCATTCCGGGACAGGGTAACACCGGGGAGCTGTTTTTT

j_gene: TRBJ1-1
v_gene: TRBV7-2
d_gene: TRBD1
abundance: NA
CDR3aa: CASSLSPGQGANTEAFF
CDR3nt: TGTGCCAGCAGTCTAAGCCCGGGACAGGGGGCTAACACTGAAGCTTTCTTT

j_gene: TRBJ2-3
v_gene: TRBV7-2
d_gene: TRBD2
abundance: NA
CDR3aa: CASSLSTSGRDTQYF
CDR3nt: TGTGCCAGCAGCTTGTCGACTAGCGGTCGAGATACGCAGTATTTT

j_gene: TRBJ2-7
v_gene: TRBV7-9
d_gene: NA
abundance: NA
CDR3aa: CASSLLGPPAYEQYF
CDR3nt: TGTGCCAGCAGCTTATTGGGCCCCCCAGCTTACGAGCAGTACTTC

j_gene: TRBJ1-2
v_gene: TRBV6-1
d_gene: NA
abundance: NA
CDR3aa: CASREAGARLAMSYTF
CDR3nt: TGTGCCAGCAGGGAAGCGGGGGCCAGGCTCGCAATGAGCTACACCTTC

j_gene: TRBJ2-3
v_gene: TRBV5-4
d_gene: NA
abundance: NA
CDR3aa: CASSLETASGDTQYF
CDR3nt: TGTGCCAGCAGCTTGGAGACGGCTTCGGGAGATACGCAGTATTTT

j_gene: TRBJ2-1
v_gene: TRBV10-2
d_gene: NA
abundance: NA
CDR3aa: CASNPTTGGWVGNEQFF
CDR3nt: TGCGCCAGCAACCCGACCACTGGGGGATGGGTCGGCAATGAGCAGTTCTTC

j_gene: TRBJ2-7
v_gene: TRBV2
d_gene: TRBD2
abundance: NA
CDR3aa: CASRREGYEQYF
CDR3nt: TGTGCCAGCAGGCGGGAGGGCTACGAGCAGTACTTC

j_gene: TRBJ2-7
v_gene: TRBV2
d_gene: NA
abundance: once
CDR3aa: CASTGETTSYEQYF
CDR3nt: TGTGCCAGCACTGGGGAGACCACCTCCTACGAGCAGTACTTC

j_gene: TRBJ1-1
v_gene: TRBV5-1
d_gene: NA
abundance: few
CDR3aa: CASSLVGERANTEAFF
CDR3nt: TGCGCCAGCAGCTTGGTTGGTGAGAGGGCGAACACTGAAGCTTTCTTT

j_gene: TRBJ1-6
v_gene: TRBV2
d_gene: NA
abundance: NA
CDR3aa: CASSEVNNSPLHF
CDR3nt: TGTGCCAGCAGTGAGGTTAATAATTCACCCCTCCACTTT

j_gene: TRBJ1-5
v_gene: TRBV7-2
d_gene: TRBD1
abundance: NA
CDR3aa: CASSGQGRNQPQHF
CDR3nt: TGTGCCAGCAGCGGACAGGGGAGGAATCAGCCCCAGCATTTT

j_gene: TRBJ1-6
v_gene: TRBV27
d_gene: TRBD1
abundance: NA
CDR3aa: CASSEQGQGIVGGSPLHF
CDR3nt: TGTGCCAGCAGTGAACAGGGACAGGGTATCGTCGGGGGTTCACCCCTCCACTTT

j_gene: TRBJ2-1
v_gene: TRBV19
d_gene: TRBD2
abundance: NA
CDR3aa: CASSRSSGGADEQFF
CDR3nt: TGTGCCAGTAGCCGGAGTAGCGGGGGGGCAGATGAGCAGTTCTTC

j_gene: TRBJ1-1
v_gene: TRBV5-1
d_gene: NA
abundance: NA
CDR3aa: CASRPRTTGNTEAFF
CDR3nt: TGCGCCAGCAGGCCTAGAACGACAGGGAACACTGAAGCTTTCTTT